This passage covers 8 T cell receptor beta chains from one sample sequenced in a study of blood T cell repertoires in COVID-19. Clones were read by immunoSEQ multiplex PCR, and TCRdb kept only the in-frame ones, dropping some. Of tens of thousands of clones listed, about 63% were seen once; the top ten hold 8.8%. Sequencing was performed on peripheral blood. The receptor set was obtained from a woman in her seventies with acute or convalescent COVID-19.

V usage is TRBV28 and J usage is TRBJ1-2; TRBD1 agrees at 10 bases. Trimming at V came to 6 bases and at J to 7 bases, leaving 5 bases not matched to a gene. This CDR3 is 13 amino acids long. The germline V gene has CDR1 MDHEN and CDR2 SYDVKM. The CDR3 loop is CASSPDRGLGYTF. The DNA of the CDR3 is TGTGCCAGCAGCCCCGACAGGGGGCTTGGCTACACCTTC.

The V gene is TRBV6-6, the J gene TRBJ2-2; no clear D. The V end lost 6 bases, the J end lost 1 base, and 12 bases lay between the germline ends. The CDR3 totals 15 residues. The germline V gene encodes CDR1 MNHNY and CDR2 SVGAGI (reference sequence). In DNA, the CDR3 is TGTGCCAGCAGACCCTCGACGGGGAACACCGGGGAGCTGTTTTTT. It specifies CASRPSTGNTGELFF.

The chain recombines TRBV6-5 with TRBJ2-1; 10 nucleotides match TRBD1. The trim removed 9 bases at V and 6 bases at J, leaving 5 bases unmatched. This CDR3 comprises 13 residues. Germline V gene lookup returns CDR1 MNHEY and CDR2 SVGAGI. CDR3 in amino acids: CASRGQGINEQFF. As DNA, the CDR3 is TGTGCCAGTAGGGGACAGGGGATCAATGAGCAGTTCTTC.

The chain joins TRBV7-2 to TRBJ2-1, with 9 bases lining up with TRBD2. Germline V gene data show CDR1 as SGHTA and CDR2 as FQGNSA. The CDR3 has 16 amino acids. The V segment lost 1 base and the J segment 6 bases; nucleotides outside the gene matches: 7. The CDR3 protein is CASSLVGSSGANEQFF. CDR3 in DNA: TGTGCCAGCAGCTTAGTAGGATCTAGCGGGGCCAATGAGCAGTTCTTC.

The rearrangement joins TRBV19 to TRBJ1-3; D remains unclear. Trimming stripped 7 bases from V and 4 bases from J, with 11 bases between. This CDR3 is 13 amino acids long. CDR1 LNHDA and CDR2 SQIVND come from the germline V gene (reference sequence). The CDR3 DNA is TGTGCCAGTACCATCCCGGGAGGAAACACCATATATTTT. It is translated as CASTIPGGNTIYF. Full variable domain (rest looked up from reference TRBV19 and TRBJ1-3): DGGITQSPKYLFRKEGQNVTLSCEQNLNHDAMYWYRQDPGQGLRLIYYSQIVNDFQKGDIAEGYSVSREKKESFPLTVTSAQKNPTAFYLCASTIPGGNTIYFGEGSWLTVV.

This clone has only a few counts. CDR3 nucleotides: TGTGCCAGCACGGCACTAGTAGACAATGAGCAGTTCTTC. This sequence encodes CASTALVDNEQFF. This sequence joins TRBV2 and TRBJ2-1; a weak D match, TRBD2 (5 bases). Trimming removed 7 bases at V and 5 bases at J, with 12 bases between. The length of the CDR3 is 13 residues. The germline gives CDR1 SNHLY, CDR2 FYNNEI.

At least ten counts were recorded for this clone. The rearrangement uses TRBV28 and TRBJ2-2; TRBD1 aligns across 10 bases. The CDR3 spans 15 residues. CDR1 and CDR2 from the germline V gene are MDHEN and SYDVKM. The V segment lost 6 bases and the J segment 2 bases; nucleotides outside the gene matches: 3. The CDR3 bases are TGTGCCAGCAGGGGACAGGGGTCAAACACCGGGGAGCTGTTTTTT. It codes for CASRGQGSNTGELFF.

J is TRBJ2-1 and V is TRBV6-5; D might be TRBD1 (6 bases). This CDR3 region has 13 residues. Germline CDR1 and CDR2: MNHEY and SVGAGI. V was shortened by 4 bases and J by 4 bases, with 8 bases between the two germline ends. CDR3 sequence: CASSWTDYNEQFF. In DNA, the CDR3 is TGTGCCAGCAGTTGGACAGATTACAATGAGCAGTTCTTC.